The 3 T cell receptor beta chains below were found in one sample sequenced in a study of blood T cell repertoires in COVID-19 (dated by TCRdb to the early 2020s). The library was obtained by the immunoSEQ multiplex PCR assay. In TCRdb, the immuneACCESS table is reduced to in-frame sequences with V and J assigned. These tables do not hold every clone; where another copy was compared, an unresolved V gene accounts for under half, and the others remain unexplained. The sample table holds approximately 40,000 clones, of which around nine tenths were seen once. The top ten clonotypes cover 3.5% to 5% of the sample. Sequencing was carried out using peripheral blood. The source is a man aged 40-50 years with COVID-19, enrolled during active disease.

The V call is TRBV6-6, the J call TRBJ1-2; TRBD1 agrees at 9 bases. The CDR3 contains 13 residues. Trimming removed 6 bases from V and 8 bases from J; junction bases left unmatched: 7. From germline, CDR1 is MNHNY and CDR2 SVGAGI (reference sequence). The CDR3 sequence: CASRIQGAVGYTF. In DNA form, the CDR3 reads TGTGCCAGCAGGATACAGGGGGCGGTGGGCTACACCTTC.

The chain joins TRBV7-2 to TRBJ2-2; D unresolved. Germline lookup yields CDR1 SGHTA and CDR2 FQGNSA. The germline V and J ends were trimmed by 0 bases and 8 bases, with 10 bases remaining between them. The CDR3 totals 14 residues. The CDR3 loop is CASSLAPASGELFF. CDR3 sequence (DNA): TGTGCCAGCAGCTTAGCGCCTGCGTCTGGGGAGCTGTTTTTT.

CDR3 loop: CAWSRGQLYEQYF. The CDR3 DNA sequence: TGTGCCTGGAGTCGAGGCCAGCTATACGAGCAGTACTTC. The V call is TRBV30, the J call TRBJ2-7, with D hard to call. The CDR3 is 13 amino acids. Trimming pared 2 bases from V and 4 bases from J, leaving 12 bases between. CDR1 GTSNPN and CDR2 SVGIG come from the germline V gene (reference sequence).